This T cell receptor beta chain originates from a study of cytomegalovirus exposure and HLA in healthy donors. Study observations and caveats: Analysis performed later found under 20,000 TCR beta sequences associated with HLA alleles at 0.05 false discovery rate.

60 Vbeta and 13 Jbeta primers were used in PCR. Repertoires were generated with immunoSEQ multiplex PCR, while TCRdb's copy carries only in-frame clones and drops some. This table has 120,000 to 150,000 clones, 80% appearing once. Per the germline V gene, CDR1 is SQVTM and CDR2 is ANQGSEA. With 7 bases clipped from V and 3 bases from J, the junction kept 12 bases outside the gene matches. This CDR3 has 15 amino acids. Remarks on this clone: Its matching antigen is unknown.

The clonotype originates from a male donor in good health and CMV-seronegative. The chain links TRBV29-1 to TRBJ2-1; the match to TRBD1 covers 7 bases. Sequencing was done on a sample of PBMCs. The CDR3 spells CSATRQGRNYNEQFF. The CDR3 DNA reads as TGCAGCGCCACTAGACAGGGACGGAACTACAATGAGCAGTTCTTC.